This T cell receptor (beta chain) was recorded in a study of response to subunit inactivated influenza vaccine. Whole-study results and caveats: After each seasonal influenza vaccination, few new T cells are recruited, the authors suggested.

This CDR3 comprises 16 residues. V gave up 4 bases and J gave up 0 bases; unmatched junction bases: 8. CDR1 is LGHNA and CDR2 is YSLEER in the germline V gene. MiXCR was run by TCRdb on the RT-PCR reads, yielding one entry per CDR3 protein. This sample has fewer than 800,000 distinct CDR3 sequences, with less than 20% found just once. As to this clonotype: Its antigen is not known.

The sequence came from a man aged 45-65 years who received an inactivated influenza vaccine. The V call is TRBV4-3, the J call TRBJ2-7, with 8 nucleotides matching TRBD1. Material: PBMCs from blood, obtained 11 to 12 days after vaccination. The CDR3 DNA reads as TGCGCCAGCAGCCGAGAAGGGACAGGCCTCTCCTACGAGCAGTACTTC. Translated: CASSREGTGLSYEQYF.